This TCR beta chain stems from a study of blood T cell repertoires in COVID-19. The age range of participants was about 18 to 100 years, with residence in under 30 US areas. Clinical histories supplied by participants themselves formed the basis of cohort assignment. Germline lookup yields CDR1 SGHDT and CDR2 YYEEEE. The CDR3 is 16 amino acids. The V end was cut by 1 base, the J end by 2 bases, with 16 bases between. Only in-frame clones appear in the TCRdb table, and some are missing; sequencing was by immunoSEQ multiplex PCR. The table records about 360,000 clones, more than 75% of them present only once.

The chain uses TRBV5-6 and TRBJ2-7; TRBD1 might be the D (5 bases). Input material: PBMCs or T cells enriched from blood (not recorded which). This TCR was recovered from a man aged 35 to 55 in a cohort exposed to, infected with or recovered from COVID-19 (not recorded which). Here the CDR3 DNA reads TGTGCCAGCAGCTTGTCTGGGGCCGCCCCACCCTACGAGCAGTACTTC. Amino acids: CASSLSGAAPPYEQYF.